This T cell receptor beta chain was identified in a study of Ad26.COV2.S vaccination and SARS-CoV-2 variants. Some clones are missing from TCRdb's copy, which holds only in-frame ones; the method was immunoSEQ multiplex PCR. Of roughly 380,000 clones listed, 80% to 90% are singletons. Documented treatment: about 20 received Ad26.COV2.S at low or high dose, single or two shots; several received placebo; per-sample allocation not given. Material that was analyzed had been drawn on day 63 after the first vaccine or placebo injection. This clone was seen only a few times. The CDR3 covers 14 residues. CDR1 and CDR2 from the germline V gene are SEHNR and FQNEAQ (reference sequence). Trimming took 3 bases from V and 4 from J, leaving 9 bases between them.

The receptor comes from a person aged 18-65 years who received the Ad26.COV2.S COVID-19 vaccine or a placebo. J is TRBJ2-2 and V is TRBV7-9; D may correspond to TRBD1 or TRBD2 (5 bases each). The sequences come from peripheral blood, collected in a trial of Ad26.COV2.S vaccine versus placebo. As DNA, the CDR3 is TGTGCCAGCAGCTTCCGGGGCCTCACCGGGGAGCTGTTTTTT. Translated, it gives CASSFRGLTGELFF.